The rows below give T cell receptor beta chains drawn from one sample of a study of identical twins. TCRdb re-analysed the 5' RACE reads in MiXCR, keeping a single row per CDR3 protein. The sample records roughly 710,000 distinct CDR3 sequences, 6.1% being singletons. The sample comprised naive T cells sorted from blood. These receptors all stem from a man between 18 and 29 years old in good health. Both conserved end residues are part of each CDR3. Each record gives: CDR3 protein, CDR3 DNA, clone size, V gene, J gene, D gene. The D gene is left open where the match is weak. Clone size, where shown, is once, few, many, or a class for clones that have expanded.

CDR3aa: CASSLTSGGSREQYF
CDR3nt: TGTGCCAGCAGCTTAACGAGCGGGGGGTCACGCGAGCAGTACTTC
abundance: .
v_gene: TRBV7-3
j_gene: TRBJ2-7
d_gene: TRBD2

CDR3aa: CASSLAASGRARQETQYF
CDR3nt: TGCGCCAGCAGCTTGGCGGCTAGCGGGCGGGCGAGACAAGAGACCCAGTACTTC
abundance: many
v_gene: TRBV5-1
j_gene: TRBJ2-5
d_gene: TRBD2

CDR3aa: CAISLAGEVDEQFF
CDR3nt: TGTGCCATCAGTCTAGCGGGAGAGGTAGATGAGCAGTTCTTC
abundance: many
v_gene: TRBV10-3
j_gene: TRBJ2-1
d_gene: TRBD2

CDR3aa: CASSQGAAGTGELFF
CDR3nt: TGCGCCAGCAGCCAAGGTGCGGCGGGTACCGGGGAGCTGTTTTTT
abundance: .
v_gene: TRBV4-3
j_gene: TRBJ2-2
d_gene: .

CDR3aa: CASSTGEGHSEQYF
CDR3nt: TGCGCCAGCAGCACGGGGGAGGGCCATTCCGAGCAGTACTTC
abundance: many
v_gene: TRBV5-1
j_gene: TRBJ2-7
d_gene: TRBD2

CDR3aa: CASSQGPGYRELFF
CDR3nt: TGCGCCAGCAGCCAAGGACCGGGGTACCGGGAGCTGTTTTTT
abundance: .
v_gene: TRBV4-3
j_gene: TRBJ2-2
d_gene: .

CDR3aa: CASSPGKREALQETQYF
CDR3nt: TGTGCCAGCAGTCCGGGCAAGCGGGAGGCCTTACAAGAGACCCAGTACTTC
abundance: many
v_gene: TRBV12-3/TRBV12-4
j_gene: TRBJ2-5
d_gene: TRBD2

CDR3aa: CASSLEGGTHTEAFF
CDR3nt: TGCGCCAGCAGCTTGGAGGGAGGAACCCACACTGAAGCTTTCTTT
abundance: many
v_gene: TRBV5-1
j_gene: TRBJ1-1
d_gene: .

CDR3aa: CASSKGLLQGYTF
CDR3nt: TGTGCCAGCAGCAAGGGACTGCTACAGGGCTACACCTTC
abundance: .
v_gene: TRBV14
j_gene: TRBJ1-2
d_gene: .

CDR3aa: CASSPQEIQETQYF
CDR3nt: TGTGCCAGCAGCCCACAGGAGATCCAAGAGACCCAGTACTTC
abundance: .
v_gene: TRBV7-6
j_gene: TRBJ2-5
d_gene: .

CDR3aa: CASRTGGDEKLFF
CDR3nt: TGTGCCAGCCGAACAGGGGGTGATGAAAAACTGTTTTTT
abundance: few
v_gene: TRBV18
j_gene: TRBJ1-4
d_gene: TRBD1

CDR3aa: CATSREVGTSPDTQYF
CDR3nt: TGTGCCACCAGCAGAGAGGTCGGGACTAGCCCAGATACGCAGTATTTT
abundance: .
v_gene: TRBV15
j_gene: TRBJ2-3
d_gene: TRBD2

CDR3aa: CASSLRVSEQYF
CDR3nt: TGTGCCAGCAGCCTCAGGGTCTCCGAGCAGTACTTC
abundance: many
v_gene: TRBV3-1
j_gene: TRBJ2-7
d_gene: .

CDR3aa: CSATQTTEGGKTQYF
CDR3nt: TGCAGTGCCACCCAGACTACCGAGGGGGGAAAGACCCAGTACTTC
abundance: many
v_gene: TRBV20-1
j_gene: TRBJ2-5
d_gene: .

CDR3aa: CASSFSGIVDTQYF
CDR3nt: TGTGCCAGCAGTTTCTCCGGAATAGTGGATACGCAGTATTTT
abundance: few
v_gene: TRBV12-3/TRBV12-4
j_gene: TRBJ2-3
d_gene: .

CDR3aa: CASSAVPANTGELFF
CDR3nt: TGTGCCAGCAGCGCAGTTCCCGCGAACACCGGGGAGCTGTTTTTT
abundance: few
v_gene: TRBV25-1
j_gene: TRBJ2-2
d_gene: .

CDR3aa: CASTDTYPYEQYF
CDR3nt: TGTGCCAGCACCGACACGTACCCCTACGAGCAGTACTTC
abundance: .
v_gene: TRBV6-2/TRBV6-3
j_gene: TRBJ2-7
d_gene: .

CDR3aa: CASSLGKTGDNEKLFF
CDR3nt: TGTGCCAGCAGCTTAGGGAAGACAGGGGATAATGAAAAACTGTTTTTT
abundance: many
v_gene: TRBV7-6
j_gene: TRBJ1-4
d_gene: TRBD1

CDR3aa: CSVEDASGSLNEQFF
CDR3nt: TGCAGCGTTGAAGACGCTAGCGGGAGTTTAAATGAGCAGTTCTTC
abundance: many
v_gene: TRBV29-1
j_gene: TRBJ2-1
d_gene: TRBD2

CDR3aa: CSALDRTLQETQYF
CDR3nt: TGCAGCGCCCTGGACAGAACGCTCCAAGAGACCCAGTACTTC
abundance: many
v_gene: TRBV29-1
j_gene: TRBJ2-5
d_gene: .

CDR3aa: CASSLSGVSSPLHF
CDR3nt: TGTGCCAGCAGTTTATCGGGGGTCTCCTCACCCCTCCACTTT
abundance: few
v_gene: TRBV12-3/TRBV12-4
j_gene: TRBJ1-6
d_gene: .

CDR3aa: CSALGGGGRIDNEQFF
CDR3nt: TGCAGTGCTTTAGGAGGGGGCGGGAGGATAGACAATGAGCAGTTCTTC
abundance: .
v_gene: TRBV20-1
j_gene: TRBJ2-1
d_gene: .

CDR3aa: CASSLGQTDYGYTF
CDR3nt: TGTGCCAGCAGCTTGGGACAGACCGATTATGGCTACACCTTC
abundance: few
v_gene: TRBV5-6
j_gene: TRBJ1-2
d_gene: .

CDR3aa: CASSIGLAAYEQYF
CDR3nt: TGTGCCAGTAGTATAGGACTAGCGGCCTACGAGCAGTACTTC
abundance: few
v_gene: TRBV19
j_gene: TRBJ2-7
d_gene: TRBD2

CDR3aa: CASSQAHRANYGYTF
CDR3nt: TGTGCCAGCAGCCAAGCCCACAGGGCTAACTATGGCTACACCTTC
abundance: .
v_gene: TRBV14
j_gene: TRBJ1-2
d_gene: .

CDR3aa: CSVEGTEQETQYF
CDR3nt: TGCAGCGTTGAAGGGACAGAGCAAGAGACCCAGTACTTC
abundance: many
v_gene: TRBV29-1
j_gene: TRBJ2-5
d_gene: .

CDR3aa: CASSLVLAGAETQYF
CDR3nt: TGCGCCAGCAGCTTGGTTCTAGCGGGAGCAGAGACCCAGTACTTC
abundance: many
v_gene: TRBV5-1
j_gene: TRBJ2-5
d_gene: TRBD2

CDR3aa: CATGRGSEQYF
CDR3nt: TGTGCCACCGGCAGAGGGTCCGAGCAGTACTTC
abundance: .
v_gene: TRBV24-1
j_gene: TRBJ2-7
d_gene: .

CDR3aa: CSAPDRAGFTDTQYF
CDR3nt: TGCAGTGCTCCAGACAGGGCCGGATTCACAGATACGCAGTATTTT
abundance: few
v_gene: TRBV20-1
j_gene: TRBJ2-3
d_gene: TRBD1

CDR3aa: CASSLLAESSYEQYF
CDR3nt: TGTGCCAGCAGCTTACTAGCGGAGAGCTCCTACGAGCAGTACTTC
abundance: many
v_gene: TRBV7-9
j_gene: TRBJ2-7
d_gene: TRBD2

CDR3aa: CASSLGETSLNYGYTF
CDR3nt: TGTGCCAGCAGTTTAGGGGAGACTTCTCTCAACTATGGCTACACCTTC
abundance: many
v_gene: TRBV12-3/TRBV12-4
j_gene: TRBJ1-2
d_gene: .

CDR3aa: CASRPTDRARETQYF
CDR3nt: TGTGCCAGCAGACCTACTGACAGGGCTCGGGAGACCCAGTACTTC
abundance: many
v_gene: TRBV7-2
j_gene: TRBJ2-5
d_gene: TRBD1

CDR3aa: CSARDPRGVYEQYF
CDR3nt: TGCAGTGCTAGAGATCCCAGGGGAGTCTACGAGCAGTACTTC
abundance: .
v_gene: TRBV20-1
j_gene: TRBJ2-7
d_gene: .

CDR3aa: CASSFSGRENEQFF
CDR3nt: TGTGCCAGCAGCTTTAGCGGGAGAGAAAATGAGCAGTTCTTC
abundance: few
v_gene: TRBV7-2
j_gene: TRBJ2-1
d_gene: TRBD2

CDR3aa: CASRAWDSYNEQFF
CDR3nt: TGCGCCAGCAGGGCGTGGGACAGTTACAATGAGCAGTTCTTC
abundance: many
v_gene: TRBV10-1
j_gene: TRBJ2-1
d_gene: TRBD1

CDR3aa: CASSLSVRGSYNEQFF
CDR3nt: TGTGCCAGCAGTTTATCGGTCAGGGGTTCCTACAATGAGCAGTTCTTC
abundance: .
v_gene: TRBV27
j_gene: TRBJ2-1
d_gene: .

CDR3aa: CASSSSGRSITYNEQFF
CDR3nt: TGCGCCAGCAGCTCTAGCGGGAGGTCGATCACCTACAATGAGCAGTTCTTC
abundance: few
v_gene: TRBV5-1
j_gene: TRBJ2-1
d_gene: TRBD2

CDR3aa: CASSQSGTMNTGELFF
CDR3nt: TGTGCCAGCAGCCAGAGCGGGACTATGAACACCGGGGAGCTGTTTTTT
abundance: .
v_gene: TRBV3-1
j_gene: TRBJ2-2
d_gene: TRBD2

CDR3aa: CASSQVATSTDTQYF
CDR3nt: TGTGCCAGCAGCCAAGTGGCAACTAGCACAGATACGCAGTATTTT
abundance: many
v_gene: TRBV4-2
j_gene: TRBJ2-3
d_gene: .

CDR3aa: CASSRRAYPTQHF
CDR3nt: TGTGCCAGCAGTCGTCGGGCCTACCCGACCCAGCATTTT
abundance: many
v_gene: TRBV12-3/TRBV12-4
j_gene: TRBJ1-5
d_gene: .

CDR3aa: CASRQGEGYTF
CDR3nt: TGCGCCAGCAGACAGGGGGAAGGCTACACCTTC
abundance: many
v_gene: TRBV5-1
j_gene: TRBJ1-2
d_gene: TRBD1

CDR3aa: CASSLTEDYEQYF
CDR3nt: TGTGCCAGCAGCTTGACGGAAGACTACGAGCAGTACTTC
abundance: many
v_gene: TRBV7-3
j_gene: TRBJ2-7
d_gene: .

CDR3aa: CSARDQVDSPFLYNSPLHF
CDR3nt: TGCAGTGCTAGAGATCAAGTAGACAGTCCATTCCTTTATAATTCACCCCTCCACTTT
abundance: few
v_gene: TRBV20-1
j_gene: TRBJ1-6
d_gene: .

CDR3aa: CASSVVTSGETQYF
CDR3nt: TGTGCCAGCAGCGTAGTGACTAGCGGAGAGACCCAGTACTTC
abundance: .
v_gene: TRBV9
j_gene: TRBJ2-5
d_gene: TRBD2

CDR3aa: CASSLRFDHNSYNEQFF
CDR3nt: TGTGCCAGCAGCTTAAGATTCGACCATAATTCCTACAATGAGCAGTTCTTC
abundance: .
v_gene: TRBV7-3
j_gene: TRBJ2-1
d_gene: .

CDR3aa: CASSSLWREWSNEQFF
CDR3nt: TGTGCCAGCAGTTCACTTTGGCGGGAGTGGAGCAATGAGCAGTTCTTC
abundance: many
v_gene: TRBV6-5
j_gene: TRBJ2-1
d_gene: TRBD2

CDR3aa: CASSLIASGQGEFF
CDR3nt: TGTGCCAGCAGTTTAATAGCTAGCGGGCAAGGAGAGTTCTTC
abundance: many
v_gene: TRBV12-3/TRBV12-4
j_gene: TRBJ2-1
d_gene: TRBD2

CDR3aa: CATSDLPLGREARTDTQYF
CDR3nt: TGTGCCACCAGTGATTTGCCCTTAGGGCGGGAGGCGCGCACAGATACGCAGTATTTT
abundance: .
v_gene: TRBV24-1
j_gene: TRBJ2-3
d_gene: TRBD2

CDR3aa: CASSLASGIPGVDF
CDR3nt: TGTGCCAGCAGTTTGGCTAGCGGGATCCCCGGGGTCGACTTC
abundance: .
v_gene: TRBV28
j_gene: TRBJ2-4
d_gene: TRBD2

CDR3aa: CASSYGRDNEQFF
CDR3nt: TGTGCCAGCAGTTACGGCCGGGACAATGAGCAGTTCTTC
abundance: many
v_gene: TRBV6-2/TRBV6-3
j_gene: TRBJ2-1
d_gene: .

CDR3aa: CASSLPPGGPSNEQFF
CDR3nt: TGTGCCAGCAGCTTGCCCCCAGGGGGCCCCTCCAATGAGCAGTTCTTC
abundance: few
v_gene: TRBV5-6
j_gene: TRBJ2-1
d_gene: TRBD1